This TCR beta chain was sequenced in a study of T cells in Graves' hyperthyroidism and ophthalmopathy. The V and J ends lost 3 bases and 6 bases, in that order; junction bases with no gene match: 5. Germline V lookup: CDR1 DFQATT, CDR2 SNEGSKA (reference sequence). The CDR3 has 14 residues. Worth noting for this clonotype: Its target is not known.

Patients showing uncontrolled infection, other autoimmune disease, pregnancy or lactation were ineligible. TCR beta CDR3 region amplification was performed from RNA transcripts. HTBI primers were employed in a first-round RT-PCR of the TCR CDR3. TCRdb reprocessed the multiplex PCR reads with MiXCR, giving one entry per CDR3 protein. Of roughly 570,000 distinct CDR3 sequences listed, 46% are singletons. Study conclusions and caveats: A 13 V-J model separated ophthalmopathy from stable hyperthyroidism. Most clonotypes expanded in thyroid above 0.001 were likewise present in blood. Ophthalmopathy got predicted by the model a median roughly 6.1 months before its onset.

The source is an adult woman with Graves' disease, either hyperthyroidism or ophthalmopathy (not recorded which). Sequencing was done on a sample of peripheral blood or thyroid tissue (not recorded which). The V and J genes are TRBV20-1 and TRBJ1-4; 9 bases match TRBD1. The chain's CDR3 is CSASPRTGDEKLFF. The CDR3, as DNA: TGCAGTGCTAGTCCGAGGACAGGGGATGAAAAACTGTTTTTT.